Shown below are 25 T cell receptor beta chains from a single sample sequenced in a study of blood T cell repertoires in COVID-19. Some clones are missing from TCRdb's copy, which holds only in-frame ones; the method was immunoSEQ multiplex PCR. The sample has about 200,000 clones, 75% to 85% seen once. The source material was peripheral blood. The source is a man aged 50 to 59 with active or convalescent COVID-19.

The chain is built from TRBV7-2 and TRBJ1-6, with D maybe TRBD1 (6 bases). Germline V gives CDR1 SGHTA, CDR2 FQGNSA. The CDR3 loop spans 19 amino acids. Trimming shortened V by 4 bases and J by 3 bases, and 22 bases separated the two germline ends. CDR3 in amino acids: CASSSGALRGVGYNSPLHF. CDR3 DNA sequence: TGTGCCAGCAGCTCCGGGGCCCTCAGGGGAGTAGGCTATAATTCACCCCTCCACTTT.

This sequence joins TRBV2 and TRBJ2-4; a weak D match, TRBD1 (5 bases). With 9 bases removed from V and 1 base from J, the gap between germline ends came to 13 bases. CDR1 is SNHLY and CDR2 is FYNNEI in the germline V gene. The CDR3 spans 14 residues. CDR3 protein: CARTDSPAKNIQYF. The CDR3 DNA reads TGTGCCAGGACTGACAGCCCGGCCAAAAACATTCAGTACTTC.

This sequence joins TRBV5-1 and TRBJ2-1; possibly TRBD1 for D (6 bases). The CDR3 is 17 amino acids. The V and J ends lost 4 bases and 2 bases respectively, with 19 bases between them. The V gene's germline CDR1 is SGHRS and CDR2 YFSETQ. The CDR3 DNA reads as TGCGCCAGCAGCGTCAGGACAGATTCTTCTACCTACAATGAGCAGTTCTTC. Amino acid sequence: CASSVRTDSSTYNEQFF.

J is TRBJ2-7 and V is TRBV28, with TRBD2 matching over 11 bases. Per germline, CDR1 MDHEN and CDR2 SYDVKM. Trimming removed 6 bases from V and 5 bases from J; junction bases left unmatched: 3. CDR3 length equals 13 residues. The CDR3 region is CASRTLAGDEQYF. In DNA, the CDR3 is TGTGCCAGCAGGACACTAGCGGGAGACGAGCAGTACTTC.

The rearrangement uses TRBV15 and TRBJ2-1; the match to TRBD1 covers 7 bases. The CDR3 contains 17 residues. The junction had 7 bases not matched to a gene; V was cut back by 2 bases and J by 0 bases. Germline CDR1 LNHNV, CDR2 YYDKDF (reference sequence). CDR3 DNA sequence: TGTGCCACCAGCAGATACTGGGACAGTAGCTCCTACAATGAGCAGTTCTTC. Its protein product is CATSRYWDSSSYNEQFF. The variable domain in full, completed from reference TRBV15 and TRBJ2-1, reads DAMVIQNPRYQVTQFGKPVTLSCSQTLNHNVMYWYQQKSSQAPKLLFHYYDKDFNNEADTPDNFQSRRPNTSFCFLDIRSPGLGDTAMYLCATSRYWDSSSYNEQFFGPGTRLTVL.

The chain has TRBV5-8 and TRBJ1-2, with a tentative D call TRBD1 (6 bases). Trimming pared 0 bases from V and 5 bases from J, leaving 11 bases between. This CDR3 contains 14 residues. Germline V gene sequence: CDR1 SGHTS, CDR2 YDEGEE. The CDR3 here is CASSLADRLYGYTF. In nucleotides, the CDR3 is TGTGCCAGCAGCTTGGCCGACAGGTTATATGGCTACACCTTC.

The chain uses TRBV5-1 and TRBJ2-5, with 7 positions matching TRBD2. Germline V gene data show CDR1 as SGHRS and CDR2 as YFSETQ. The length of the CDR3 is 18 residues. V dropped 1 base and J dropped 1; count of bases not matched to a gene: 13. The CDR3 loop is CASSLLVGLADIQETQYF. The CDR3 DNA reads TGCGCCAGCAGCTTGCTTGTGGGGCTAGCGGATATCCAAGAGACCCAGTACTTC.

The chain joins TRBV4-3 to TRBJ2-3, with a weak D call TRBD1 (7 bases). The germline gives CDR1 LGHNA, CDR2 YSLEER. The CDR3 runs 16 residues. V lost 0 bases and J lost 3, with 13 bases in between. The DNA for the CDR3 is TGCGCCAGCAGCCAAGATCGGGAGACAGGGACAGATACGCAGTATTTT. Protein: CASSQDRETGTDTQYF.

This clone was picked up one time. The rearrangement joins TRBV29-1 to TRBJ2-5; 7 nucleotides agree with TRBD2. J gave up 0 bases and V 4 bases, and 5 bases lay outside the gene matches. This CDR3 has 14 residues. Germline CDR1 and CDR2: SQVTM and ANQGSEA. Written as DNA, the CDR3 is TGCAGCGTTGGTCGGGGAGGGGACCAAGAGACCCAGTACTTC. It is translated as CSVGRGGDQETQYF.

The rearrangement uses TRBV9 and TRBJ1-6; 8 bases are shared with TRBD1. The CDR3 covers 15 residues. Trimming cost V 0 bases and J 7 bases; bases outside gene matches: 3. Germline V gives CDR1 SGDLS, CDR2 YYNGEE. CDR3 amino acids: CASSVERTGNSPLHF. The CDR3 nucleotides read TGTGCCAGCAGCGTAGAGAGGACAGGGAATTCACCCCTCCACTTT.

The CDR3 DNA is TGTGCCAGCAGCCCTACTCTGGAGAGACACAATGAGCAGTTCTTC. Translation: CASSPTLERHNEQFF. This chain connects TRBV5-4 to TRBJ2-1, with no clear D. Looked up from germline, CDR1 is SGHNT and CDR2 is YYREEE (reference sequence). The ends were cut back, 4 bases at V and 5 bases at J, with 16 bases in the middle. The CDR3 loop spans 15 amino acids.

This clone was found a few times. The chain employs TRBV10-3 and TRBJ1-1; 8 bases line up with TRBD1. With V trimmed by 6 bases and J by 1 base, 4 bases remained unmatched. The CDR3 runs 14 residues. The germline CDR1 and CDR2 sequences are ENHRY and SYGVKD. The chain's CDR3 is CAIREGTGNTEAFF. The CDR3 DNA is TGTGCCATCAGGGAAGGGACAGGGAACACTGAAGCTTTCTTT.

This clone was detected once. The V and J genes are TRBV10-2 and TRBJ2-3, with 7 bases identical to TRBD1. V lost 6 bases to trimming and J lost 6 bases; unmatched junction nucleotides: 12. Germline assignment: CDR1 WSHSY and CDR2 SAAADI. The CDR3 length is 15 residues. The CDR3 region has the DNA TGCGCCAGCAGGACCGGGACAGAGACGGGGGATACGCAGTATTTT. Its translation is CASRTGTETGDTQYF.

The chain uses TRBV7-2 and TRBJ1-2; the match to TRBD1 covers 9 bases. V was clipped by 4 bases and J by 7 bases; unmatched bases: 7. Germline CDR1 SGHTA, CDR2 FQGNSA. The length of the CDR3 is 14 residues. The CDR3 sequence is CASSSGQGTRGYTF. The CDR3, as DNA: TGTGCCAGCAGCTCGGGACAGGGAACTCGTGGCTACACCTTC.

The rearrangement uses TRBV7-8 and TRBJ2-7, with D hard to call. The length of the CDR3 is 11 residues. Germline CDR1 and CDR2: SGHVS and FQNEAQ. Trimming stripped 5 bases from V and 3 bases from J, with 5 bases between. The CDR3 spells CASSPYYEQYF. The CDR3 nucleotides read TGTGCCAGCAGCCCCTACTACGAGCAGTACTTC.

Only one count was recorded for this clone. In DNA, the CDR3 is TGCGCCAGCAGCTTGGACACTAGCGGGGGTGTTCCCCAGTTCTTC. This sequence encodes CASSLDTSGGVPQFF. J is TRBJ2-1 and V is TRBV5-1, with 11 nucleotides matching TRBD2. Looked up from germline, CDR1 is SGHRS and CDR2 is YFSETQ. V lost 0 bases, J lost 13 bases, and 9 bases stayed unmatched. CDR3 size: 15 residues.

The J gene is TRBJ1-2, the V gene TRBV19; D perhaps matches TRBD1 (6 bases). CDR3 size: 13 residues. Trimming took 3 bases from V and 3 from J, leaving 8 bases between them. In germline, CDR1 is LNHDA, CDR2 SQIVND (reference sequence). The CDR3 sequence: CASSITGYYGYTF. DNA of the CDR3: TGTGCCAGTAGTATCACAGGGTACTATGGCTACACCTTC. The variable domain in full, with the rest retrieved from reference TRBV19 and TRBJ1-2, is DGGITQSPKYLFRKEGQNVTLSCEQNLNHDAMYWYRQDPGQGLRLIYYSQIVNDFQKGDIAEGYSVSREKKESFPLTVTSAQKNPTAFYLCASSITGYYGYTFGSGTRLTVV.

This clone appeared a few times. The genes are TRBV3-1 (or the pseudogene TRBV3-2) and TRBJ1-1; D unclear. The germline V and J ends were trimmed by 6 bases and 1 base, with 15 bases remaining between them. The CDR3 runs 15 residues. Germline lookup yields CDR1 LGHDT and CDR2 YNNKEL (reference sequence). As DNA, the CDR3 is TGTGCCAGCAGACCCCCCGGGAGAAGGAACACTGAAGCTTTCTTT. It codes for CASRPPGRRNTEAFF.

The V and J genes are TRBV18 and TRBJ2-5; 9 positions agree with TRBD1. Germline-derived CDR1 and CDR2 are KGHSH and LQKENI. V lost 3 bases to trimming and J lost 5 bases; unmatched junction nucleotides: 4. There are 14 residues in the CDR3. The CDR3 DNA is TGTGCCAGCTCACCGACAGGGGGAACGGAGACCCAGTACTTC. It codes for CASSPTGGTETQYF.

V gene TRBV24-1 combines with J gene TRBJ2-5; 9 bases map to TRBD1. J gave up 5 bases and V 2 bases, and 8 bases lay outside the gene matches. CDR1 and CDR2 (germline): KGHDR, SFDVKD. This CDR3 spans 16 amino acids. CDR3 in amino acids: CATSDSGTGSWETQYF. For the CDR3, the DNA is TGTGCCACCAGTGATTCCGGGACAGGGTCCTGGGAGACCCAGTACTTC.

V gene TRBV9 combines with J gene TRBJ1-4; D remains ambiguous. The CDR3 extends over 14 amino acids. Germline values: CDR1 SGDLS, CDR2 YYNGEE. V was shortened by 7 bases and J by 3 bases, with 13 bases between the two germline ends. The CDR3 is CASALTQSNEKLFF. DNA for the CDR3: TGTGCCAGCGCATTAACACAGTCTAATGAAAAACTGTTTTTT.

The chain links TRBV27 to TRBJ2-1, with 8 bases matching TRBD2. The CDR3 spans 15 residues. CDR1 is MNHEY, CDR2 SMNVEV, per germline (reference sequence). J gave up 2 bases and V 3 bases, and 3 bases lay outside the gene matches. In nucleotides, the CDR3 is TGTGCCAGCAGTTTCGGCGGGGGGACCTACAATGAGCAGTTCTTC. Protein: CASSFGGGTYNEQFF.

J is TRBJ2-3 and V is TRBV12-5; 7 positions agree with TRBD2. Germline CDR1 is LGHNT and CDR2 is FRNRAP. The CDR3 is 13 residues long. Unmatched junction bases numbered 0, after V lost 2 bases and J lost 4 bases. CDR3 sequence reads: CASGLSGADTQYF. The DNA for the CDR3 is TGTGCTAGTGGTTTGAGCGGGGCAGATACGCAGTATTTT.

The rearrangement links TRBV7-9 to TRBJ2-5; 12 bases line up with TRBD1. CDR3 length: 16 residues. Germline V lookup: CDR1 SEHNR, CDR2 FQNEAQ (reference sequence). Germline trimming cut 2 bases from V and 5 bases from J; bases unmatched to any gene: 6. The chain's CDR3 is CASSLIGTGGYETQYF. The CDR3 coding sequence is TGTGCCAGCAGCTTAATCGGGACAGGGGGCTATGAGACCCAGTACTTC.

This chain joins TRBV6-5 and TRBJ1-6, with TRBD1 identical over 8 bases. Germline CDR1 is MNHEY and CDR2 is SVGAGI. J lost 9 bases, V lost 11 bases, and 9 bases had no gene match. The CDR3 totals 13 residues. This chain's CDR3 is CAGSDREFSPLHF. The CDR3 DNA follows: TGTGCCGGTTCGGACAGGGAGTTTTCACCCCTCCACTTT.